This T cell receptor (beta chain) was identified in a study of sequential checkpoint blockade in melanoma. Background on the study: Randomization was 1:1 between first-line nivolumab→ipilimumab and ipilimumab→nivolumab. Each arm's sequence ended with maintenance nivolumab.

Libraries were prepared by immunoSEQ multiplex PCR; TCRdb keeps only in-frame clonotypes and omits some of them. The sample lists about 20,000 clones; roughly two thirds were seen once. This CDR3 comprises 15 residues. The germline V gene has CDR1 MNHEY and CDR2 SVGAGI. The trim removed 4 bases at V and 1 base at J, leaving 6 bases unmatched. The treatment here: randomized to nivolumab then ipilimumab (arm A) or the reverse (arm B). DNA-damaging chemotherapy had not been given to any patient beforehand. PBMC sorting kept live CD3+CD8+ cells without CD19 or CD56. The clonotype was recovered from a human donor with melanoma. The sample consisted of CD8+ T cells sorted from blood (inferred from file names), taken from a patient given nivolumab and ipilimumab in sequence. This rearrangement joins TRBV6-5 to TRBJ1-1, with 7 bases identical to TRBD1. CDR3 residues: CASSLPGQRNTEAFF. The CDR3, as DNA: TGTGCCAGCAGTTTACCGGGACAGAGGAACACTGAAGCTTTCTTT.